These T cell receptor beta chains were read from a single sample in a study of cytomegalovirus exposure and HLA in healthy donors. The data were produced by immunoSEQ multiplex PCR, yet TCRdb's version contains in-frame clones alone and is incomplete. The repertoire holds about 82,000 clones, with less than 80% as singletons. The material sequenced was PBMCs. These TCRs come from a woman aged 50 to 60 in good health and CMV-seropositive. The CDR3 runs from the conserved cysteine through the conserved F or W. D genes are given only for firm matches. Size tells how often a clone was seen (once, few, many) or the class of an expanded clone, and some rows leave it out.

V gene: TRBV7-9
J gene: TRBJ2-4
D gene: TRBD2
clone size: NA
CDR3 protein: CAVAGDHIAKNIQYF
CDR3 DNA: TGTGCCGTAGCGGGGGACCATATAGCCAAAAACATTCAGTACTTC

V gene: TRBV6-1
J gene: TRBJ1-5
D gene: TRBD1
clone size: NA
CDR3 protein: CASSLGQTNQPQHF
CDR3 DNA: TGTGCCAGCAGTCTGGGACAGACCAATCAGCCCCAGCATTTT

V gene: TRBV30
J gene: TRBJ1-2
D gene: TRBD1
clone size: NA
CDR3 protein: CAWTLPTGGNGYTF
CDR3 DNA: TGTGCCTGGACCCTACCCACAGGGGGCAATGGCTACACCTTC

V gene: TRBV30
J gene: TRBJ2-1
D gene: NA
clone size: NA
CDR3 protein: CAWSATGLSSYNEQFF
CDR3 DNA: TGTGCCTGGAGTGCAACAGGATTGAGCTCCTACAATGAGCAGTTCTTC

V gene: TRBV7-8
J gene: TRBJ1-1
D gene: NA
clone size: NA
CDR3 protein: CASSFRFNTEAFF
CDR3 DNA: TGTGCCAGCAGCTTCAGATTTAACACTGAAGCTTTCTTT

V gene: TRBV4-2
J gene: TRBJ2-5
D gene: NA
clone size: NA
CDR3 protein: CASSQDLNSASETQYF
CDR3 DNA: TGTGCCAGCAGCCAAGATCTTAACTCAGCGTCAGAGACCCAGTACTTC

V gene: TRBV27
J gene: TRBJ2-1
D gene: NA
clone size: NA
CDR3 protein: CASSPGIAGYNEQFF
CDR3 DNA: TGTGCCAGCAGTCCTGGAATAGCCGGCTACAATGAGCAGTTCTTC

V gene: TRBV30
J gene: TRBJ2-2
D gene: TRBD2
clone size: NA
CDR3 protein: CAWSVIGGGGGELFF
CDR3 DNA: TGTGCCTGGAGTGTTATTGGGGGGGGAGGCGGGGAGCTGTTTTTT

V gene: TRBV5-1
J gene: TRBJ2-3
D gene: NA
clone size: many
CDR3 protein: CASSGLDRSSTDTQYF
CDR3 DNA: TGCGCCAGCAGCGGGCTGGACAGATCTAGCACAGATACGCAGTATTTT

V gene: TRBV6-5
J gene: TRBJ2-5
D gene: NA
clone size: few
CDR3 protein: CASSYRTGKETQYF
CDR3 DNA: TGTGCCAGCAGTTACCGAACAGGGAAAGAGACCCAGTACTTC

V gene: TRBV5-1
J gene: TRBJ1-1
D gene: TRBD1
clone size: NA
CDR3 protein: CASSWDREGTGTEAFF
CDR3 DNA: TGCGCCAGCAGCTGGGACAGGGAGGGAACGGGGACTGAAGCTTTCTTT

V gene: TRBV5-1
J gene: TRBJ2-7
D gene: NA
clone size: NA
CDR3 protein: CASSLQGGEQYF
CDR3 DNA: TGCGCCAGCAGCTTGCAAGGGGGCGAGCAGTACTTC

V gene: TRBV27
J gene: TRBJ1-6
D gene: NA
clone size: few
CDR3 protein: CASSFPGGSPLHF
CDR3 DNA: TGTGCCAGCAGTTTCCCCGGCGGGTCACCCCTCCACTTT

V gene: TRBV6-5
J gene: TRBJ2-5
D gene: NA
clone size: NA
CDR3 protein: CASSQGGGVQETQYF
CDR3 DNA: TGTGCCAGCAGTCAGGGAGGGGGGGTCCAAGAGACCCAGTACTTC

V gene: TRBV2
J gene: TRBJ2-7
D gene: TRBD1
clone size: NA
CDR3 protein: CASSGTGSYEQYF
CDR3 DNA: TGTGCCAGCAGCGGGACAGGGTCCTACGAGCAGTACTTC

V gene: TRBV27
J gene: TRBJ2-4
D gene: TRBD1
clone size: NA
CDR3 protein: CASSSPTGRLKNIQYF
CDR3 DNA: TGTGCCAGCAGTTCCCCGACAGGGCGCCTCAAAAACATTCAGTACTTC

V gene: TRBV28
J gene: TRBJ1-2
D gene: TRBD1
clone size: few
CDR3 protein: CASSFGDRGYHGYTF
CDR3 DNA: TGTGCCAGCAGTTTCGGGGACAGGGGATATCATGGCTACACCTTC

V gene: TRBV7-6
J gene: TRBJ1-2
D gene: TRBD1
clone size: NA
CDR3 protein: CASSLAGGTGLYGYTF
CDR3 DNA: TGTGCCAGCAGCTTAGCCGGGGGGACAGGGCTATATGGCTACACCTTC

V gene: TRBV7-9
J gene: TRBJ1-2
D gene: NA
clone size: few
CDR3 protein: CASSSDIFLYGYTF
CDR3 DNA: TGTGCCAGCAGCTCGGACATATTCCTCTATGGCTACACCTTC

V gene: TRBV10-2
J gene: TRBJ1-1
D gene: NA
clone size: NA
CDR3 protein: CASSPQGVNTEAFF
CDR3 DNA: TGCGCCAGCAGCCCCCAGGGCGTGAACACTGAAGCTTTCTTT

V gene: TRBV10-3
J gene: TRBJ2-1
D gene: NA
clone size: few
CDR3 protein: CAISGGVNEQFF
CDR3 DNA: TGTGCCATCAGCGGAGGGGTTAATGAGCAGTTCTTC

V gene: TRBV7-3
J gene: TRBJ2-1
D gene: NA
clone size: NA
CDR3 protein: CASSLDGDLYNEQFF
CDR3 DNA: TGTGCCAGCAGCTTAGACGGAGATTTATACAATGAGCAGTTCTTC

V gene: TRBV7-9
J gene: TRBJ2-5
D gene: NA
clone size: NA
CDR3 protein: CASSSIRLSRGTQYF
CDR3 DNA: TGTGCCAGCAGCTCCATCAGGTTAAGTCGGGGGACCCAGTACTTC

V gene: TRBV2
J gene: TRBJ1-2
D gene: NA
clone size: NA
CDR3 protein: CASSDAVFGYTF
CDR3 DNA: TGTGCCAGCAGTGACGCGGTCTTTGGCTACACCTTC

V gene: TRBV7-9
J gene: TRBJ2-7
D gene: NA
clone size: NA
CDR3 protein: CASSPIPAGNHEQYF
CDR3 DNA: TGTGCCAGCAGCCCCATCCCAGCAGGGAACCACGAGCAGTACTTC

V gene: TRBV30
J gene: TRBJ2-1
D gene: NA
clone size: NA
CDR3 protein: CAWSVRGGSYNEQFF
CDR3 DNA: TGTGCCTGGAGTGTTAGGGGGGGCTCCTACAATGAGCAGTTCTTC

V gene: TRBV28
J gene: TRBJ1-4
D gene: TRBD1
clone size: few
CDR3 protein: CASSAMTGVGEKLFF
CDR3 DNA: TGTGCCAGCAGTGCTATGACAGGGGTCGGGGAAAAACTGTTTTTT

V gene: TRBV7-9
J gene: TRBJ1-4
D gene: NA
clone size: NA
CDR3 protein: CASSPPLTAPNEKLFF
CDR3 DNA: TGTGCCAGCAGCCCTCCTCTGACAGCCCCGAATGAAAAACTGTTTTTT

V gene: TRBV11-2
J gene: TRBJ1-5
D gene: NA
clone size: NA
CDR3 protein: CASSLDPGSNQPQHF
CDR3 DNA: TGTGCCAGCAGCTTAGATCCAGGTAGCAATCAGCCCCAGCATTTT

V gene: TRBV6-1
J gene: TRBJ2-7
D gene: TRBD1
clone size: few
CDR3 protein: CASREDRGREQYF
CDR3 DNA: TGTGCCAGCAGAGAAGACAGGGGACGGGAGCAGTACTTC

V gene: TRBV9
J gene: TRBJ1-3
D gene: NA
clone size: NA
CDR3 protein: CASSLRLLPSSGNTIYF
CDR3 DNA: TGTGCCAGCAGCTTAAGACTGCTGCCGAGCTCTGGAAACACCATATATTTT

V gene: TRBV4-3
J gene: TRBJ1-3
D gene: NA
clone size: NA
CDR3 protein: CASSQDLRQVGNTIYF
CDR3 DNA: TGCGCCAGCAGCCAAGATCTTAGACAGGTTGGAAACACCATATATTTT

V gene: TRBV25-1
J gene: TRBJ1-1
D gene: NA
clone size: NA
CDR3 protein: CASSDHGSEAFF
CDR3 DNA: TGTGCCAGCAGTGATCACGGGTCTGAAGCTTTCTTT

V gene: TRBV19
J gene: TRBJ1-5
D gene: NA
clone size: NA
CDR3 protein: CASSTNPEGNQPQHF
CDR3 DNA: TGTGCCAGTAGTACCAACCCCGAGGGCAATCAGCCCCAGCATTTT

V gene: TRBV7-9
J gene: TRBJ2-5
D gene: TRBD1
clone size: NA
CDR3 protein: CASSPIDRVRETQYF
CDR3 DNA: TGTGCCAGCAGCCCGATCGACAGGGTGAGGGAGACCCAGTACTTC

V gene: TRBV18
J gene: TRBJ1-2
D gene: TRBD1
clone size: few
CDR3 protein: CASSPPDRGHNYGYTF
CDR3 DNA: TGTGCCAGCTCACCACCTGACAGGGGACATAACTATGGCTACACCTTC

V gene: TRBV14
J gene: TRBJ2-2
D gene: TRBD1
clone size: NA
CDR3 protein: CASSHYQGAAGELFF
CDR3 DNA: TGTGCCAGCAGCCACTACCAGGGGGCGGCCGGGGAGCTGTTTTTT

V gene: TRBV14
J gene: TRBJ2-7
D gene: NA
clone size: NA
CDR3 protein: CASSQDTGEQYF
CDR3 DNA: TGTGCCAGCAGCCAAGATACTGGCGAGCAGTACTTC

V gene: TRBV5-6
J gene: TRBJ2-7
D gene: NA
clone size: NA
CDR3 protein: CASSLLGGGTPYEQYF
CDR3 DNA: TGTGCCAGCAGCCTTCTGGGAGGGGGTACCCCCTACGAGCAGTACTTC

V gene: TRBV7-8
J gene: TRBJ2-7
D gene: TRBD1
clone size: NA
CDR3 protein: CASSLRQGVDEQYF
CDR3 DNA: TGTGCCAGCAGCTTAAGACAGGGGGTCGACGAGCAGTACTTC

V gene: TRBV9
J gene: TRBJ2-5
D gene: NA
clone size: NA
CDR3 protein: CASSADPGVGETQYF
CDR3 DNA: TGTGCCAGCAGCGCAGACCCGGGGGTCGGGGAGACCCAGTACTTC

V gene: TRBV6-5
J gene: TRBJ1-5
D gene: TRBD1
clone size: NA
CDR3 protein: CASSKGQGWQPQHF
CDR3 DNA: TGTGCCAGCAGTAAGGGACAGGGGTGGCAGCCCCAGCATTTT

V gene: TRBV7-3
J gene: TRBJ1-5
D gene: NA
clone size: NA
CDR3 protein: CASSLVRYSNQPQHF
CDR3 DNA: TGTGCCAGCAGCTTGGTGAGGTATAGCAATCAGCCCCAGCATTTT

V gene: TRBV2
J gene: TRBJ1-5
D gene: NA
clone size: NA
CDR3 protein: CASSEIDRNSNQPQHF
CDR3 DNA: TGTGCCAGCAGTGAGATCGACAGAAATAGCAATCAGCCCCAGCATTTT

V gene: TRBV11-3
J gene: TRBJ2-1
D gene: NA
clone size: few
CDR3 protein: CASSSYHRQDYNEQFF
CDR3 DNA: TGTGCCAGCAGCTCCTATCATAGACAGGACTACAATGAGCAGTTCTTC

V gene: TRBV4-3
J gene: TRBJ2-1
D gene: NA
clone size: few
CDR3 protein: CASSPERYNEQFF
CDR3 DNA: TGCGCCAGCAGCCCTGAACGGTACAATGAGCAGTTCTTC

V gene: TRBV11-1
J gene: TRBJ2-7
D gene: NA
clone size: few
CDR3 protein: CASSLLPGGTYEQYF
CDR3 DNA: TGTGCCAGCAGCTTACTTCCGGGGGGCACGTACGAGCAGTACTTC

V gene: TRBV28
J gene: TRBJ1-1
D gene: NA
clone size: few
CDR3 protein: CASSSTGNTEAFF
CDR3 DNA: TGTGCCAGCAGTTCGACAGGGAACACTGAAGCTTTCTTT

V gene: TRBV19
J gene: TRBJ1-3
D gene: NA
clone size: NA
CDR3 protein: CASSRTGKFGNTIYF
CDR3 DNA: TGTGCCAGTAGTAGAACAGGGAAATTTGGAAACACCATATATTTT

V gene: TRBV19
J gene: TRBJ1-6
D gene: NA
clone size: NA
CDR3 protein: CASSGAYNSPLHF
CDR3 DNA: TGTGCCAGTTCAGGGGCTTATAATTCCCCCCTCCACTTT

V gene: TRBV6-5
J gene: TRBJ1-5
D gene: NA
clone size: NA
CDR3 protein: CASSYSAANQPQHF
CDR3 DNA: TGTGCCAGCAGTTACTCAGCGGCAAATCAGCCCCAGCATTTT